This paragraph reports one TCR beta chain. What it recognizes is unknown. The V end lost 4 bases, the J end lost 5 bases, and 14 bases lay between the germline ends. Germline CDR1 SGHVS, CDR2 FNYEAQ. The CDR3 extends over 14 amino acids. The source of the sample is a study of response to subunit inactivated influenza vaccine. Findings and caveats of the study: Each seasonal influenza vaccination recruits few new T cells, the authors suggested.

TCRdb called the RT-PCR reads again in MiXCR, with one record for every CDR3 protein. Of fewer than 250,000 distinct CDR3 sequences in the sample, 14% were seen once. This chain connects TRBV7-6 to TRBJ2-5, with D perhaps being TRBD1 or TRBD2 (5 bases each). The TCR comes from a man aged 50 to 59 who received an inactivated influenza vaccine. The material sequenced was CD8+ T cells sorted from PBMCs, taken approximately 5 days after vaccination. The CDR3 DNA reads TGTGCCAGCAGCTCGATTGGTGGGGGTGAGACCCAGTACTTC. Translating it yields CASSSIGGGETQYF.